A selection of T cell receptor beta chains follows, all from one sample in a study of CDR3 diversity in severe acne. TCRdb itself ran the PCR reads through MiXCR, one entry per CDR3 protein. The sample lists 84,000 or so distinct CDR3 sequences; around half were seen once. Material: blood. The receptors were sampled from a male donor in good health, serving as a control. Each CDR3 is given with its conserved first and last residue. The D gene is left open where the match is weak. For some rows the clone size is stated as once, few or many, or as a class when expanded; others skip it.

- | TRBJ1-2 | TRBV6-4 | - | CASKGWQGGGYTF | TGTGCCAGCAAGGGTTGGCAGGGAGGTGGCTACACCTTC
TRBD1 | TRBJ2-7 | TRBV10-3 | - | CAISDRDRLNYEQYF | TGTGCCATCAGTGACCGGGACAGGTTGAACTACGAGCAGTACTTC
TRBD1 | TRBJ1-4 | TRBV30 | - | CAWTRDRGGKLFF | TGTGCCTGGACCCGGGACAGGGGTGGAAAACTGTTTTTT
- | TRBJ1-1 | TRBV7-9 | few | CASSQSMSPGTEAFF | TGTGCCAGCAGCCAGTCGATGTCTCCCGGCACTGAAGCTTTCTTT
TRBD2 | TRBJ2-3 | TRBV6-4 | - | CASSDSGGGDTQYF | TGTGCCAGCAGTGACTCCGGCGGGGGGGATACGCAGTATTTT
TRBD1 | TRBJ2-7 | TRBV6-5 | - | CASRVTGGDEQYF | TGTGCCAGCAGGGTGACAGGGGGGGACGAGCAGTACTTC
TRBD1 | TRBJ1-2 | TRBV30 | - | CAWSPGQGDGYTF | TGTGCCTGGAGTCCGGGACAGGGGGATGGCTACACCTTC
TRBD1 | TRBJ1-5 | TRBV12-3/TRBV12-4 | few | CASSRQGGNQPQHF | TGTGCCAGCAGTCGACAGGGAGGCAATCAGCCCCAGCATTTT
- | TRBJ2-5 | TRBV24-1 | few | CATSETRDAQGETQYF | TGTGCCACCAGTGAGACCCGGGATGCTCAAGGGGAGACCCAGTACTTC
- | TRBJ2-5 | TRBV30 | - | CAWSVGGPQETQYF | TGTGCCTGGAGTGTGGGGGGGCCTCAAGAGACCCAGTACTTC
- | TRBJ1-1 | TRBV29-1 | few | CSASDRNTEAFF | TGCAGCGCCTCCGACAGGAACACTGAAGCTTTCTTT
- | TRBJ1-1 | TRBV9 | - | CASSPQAGQGNTEAFF | TGTGCCAGCAGCCCACAAGCGGGACAAGGGAACACTGAAGCTTTCTTT
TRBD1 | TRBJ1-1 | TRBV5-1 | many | CASSRTGEEAFF | TGCGCCAGCAGCCGGACAGGGGAAGAAGCTTTCTTT
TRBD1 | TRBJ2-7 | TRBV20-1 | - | CSASGTGFSYEQYF | TGCAGTGCTTCCGGGACAGGGTTTTCTTACGAGCAGTACTTC
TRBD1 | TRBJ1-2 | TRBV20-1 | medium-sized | CSARVPGQGFGYTF | TGCAGTGCTAGAGTCCCGGGACAGGGTTTTGGCTACACCTTC
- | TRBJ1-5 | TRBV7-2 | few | CASSQQRGLGQPQHF | TGTGCCAGCAGCCAACAACGGGGTTTAGGGCAGCCCCAGCATTTT
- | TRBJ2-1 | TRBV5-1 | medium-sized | CASSLVVGIGEQFF | TGCGCCAGCAGCTTGGTAGTTGGGATTGGTGAGCAGTTCTTC
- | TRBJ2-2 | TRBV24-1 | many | CATSDLLSTGELFF | TGTGCCACCAGTGATTTGCTCAGTACCGGGGAGCTGTTTTTT
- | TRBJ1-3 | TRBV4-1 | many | CASSQADRSDGNTIYF | TGCGCCAGCAGCCAAGCTGACAGGTCGGATGGAAACACCATATATTTT
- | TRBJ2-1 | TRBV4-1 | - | CASSQDYHDEQFF | TGCGCCAGCAGCCAAGACTACCACGATGAGCAGTTCTTC
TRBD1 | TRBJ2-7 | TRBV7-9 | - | CASSLSPGTGFLYEQYF | TGTGCCAGCAGCTTATCCCCCGGGACAGGGTTTTTGTACGAGCAGTACTTC
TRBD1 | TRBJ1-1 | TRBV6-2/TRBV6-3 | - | CASRKLQGAGGTEAFF | TGTGCCAGCCGGAAACTACAGGGGGCGGGAGGGACTGAAGCTTTCTTT
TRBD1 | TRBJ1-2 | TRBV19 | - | CASRDGTELLYGYTF | TGTGCCAGTAGGGACGGGACAGAGCTTCTCTATGGCTACACCTTC
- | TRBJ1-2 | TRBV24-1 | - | CATSDHTENYGYTF | TGTGCCACCAGTGACCACACAGAAAACTATGGCTACACCTTC
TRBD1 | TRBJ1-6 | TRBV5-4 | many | CASRRDSENSPLHF | TGTGCCAGCAGACGGGACAGTGAGAATTCACCCCTCCACTTT
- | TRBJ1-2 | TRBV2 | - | CASSEAGGGYTF | TGTGCCAGCAGTGAAGCCGGCGGTGGCTACACCTTC
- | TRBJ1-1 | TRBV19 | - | CASIRSSTEAFF | TGTGCCAGTATTCGATCGAGCACTGAAGCTTTCTTT
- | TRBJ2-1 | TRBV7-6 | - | CASGLPYGSYNEQFF | TGTGCCAGCGGCCTGCCTTATGGCTCCTACAATGAGCAGTTCTTC
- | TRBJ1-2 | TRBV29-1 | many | CSVVIPPYGYTF | TGCAGCGTTGTAATCCCACCCTATGGCTACACCTTC
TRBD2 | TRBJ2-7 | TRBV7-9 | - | CASSAETSGPYEQYF | TGTGCCAGCAGCGCGGAGACTAGCGGCCCCTACGAGCAGTACTTC
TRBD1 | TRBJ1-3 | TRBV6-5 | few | CASSSFGQGGNTIYF | TGTGCCAGCAGCTCGTTTGGACAGGGCGGAAACACCATATATTTT
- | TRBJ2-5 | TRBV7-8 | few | CASSGGSLQETQYF | TGTGCCAGCAGCGGCGGGTCCCTCCAAGAGACCCAGTACTTC
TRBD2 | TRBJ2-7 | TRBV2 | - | CASSLSSGNFYEQYF | TGTGCCAGCAGTCTCAGTAGCGGGAATTTCTACGAGCAGTACTTC
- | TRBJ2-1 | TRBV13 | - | CASTFQGVGRSYNEQFF | TGTGCCAGCACCTTCCAGGGAGTGGGGCGCTCCTACAATGAGCAGTTCTTC
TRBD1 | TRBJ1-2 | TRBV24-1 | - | CATSGDRVRGYTF | TGTGCCACCAGTGGCGACAGGGTTCGTGGCTACACCTTC
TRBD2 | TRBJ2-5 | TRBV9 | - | CASSVGLAGDHTGETQYF | TGTGCTAGCAGCGTAGGACTAGCGGGGGATCACACCGGGGAGACCCAGTACTTC
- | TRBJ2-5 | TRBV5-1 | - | CASSLESGRDNEQYF | TGCGCCAGCAGCTTGGAGTCCGGGCGGGACAATGAGCAGTACTTC
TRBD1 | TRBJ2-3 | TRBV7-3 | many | CASSSQGAADTQYF | TGTGCCAGCAGCTCTCAGGGGGCGGCAGATACGCAGTATTTT
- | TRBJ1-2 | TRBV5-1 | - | CASSLGSVTTNYGYTF | TGCGCCAGCAGCTTGGGATCTGTGACAACCAACTATGGCTACACCTTC
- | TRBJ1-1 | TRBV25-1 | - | CASRPGTFEAFF | TGTGCCAGCAGACCCGGGACTTTTGAAGCTTTCTTT
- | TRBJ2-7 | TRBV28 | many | CASRLGVGTYEQYF | TGTGCCAGCCGTCTGGGGGTGGGAACTTACGAGCAGTACTTC
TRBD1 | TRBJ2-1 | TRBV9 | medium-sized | CASSVGTGFFEQFF | TGTGCCAGCAGCGTGGGGACAGGGTTTTTTGAGCAGTTCTTC
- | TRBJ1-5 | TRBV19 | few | CATSLLRAQGKPQHF | TGTGCCACCTCGCTTCTCAGGGCTCAAGGGAAGCCCCAGCATTTT
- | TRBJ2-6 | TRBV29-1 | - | CSVGVRSSGANVLTF | TGCAGCGTTGGAGTACGGAGCTCCGGGGCCAACGTCCTGACTTTC
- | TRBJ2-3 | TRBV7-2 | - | CASSLAGNTDTDTQYF | TGTGCCAGCAGCTTAGCCGGGAACACAGATACAGATACGCAGTATTTT
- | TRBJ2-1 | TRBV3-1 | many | CASSQEDEQFF | TGTGCCAGCAGCCAAGAGGATGAGCAGTTCTTC
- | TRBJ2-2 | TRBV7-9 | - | CASSSHPDTGELFF | TGTGCCAGCAGCTCACACCCCGACACCGGGGAGCTGTTTTTT
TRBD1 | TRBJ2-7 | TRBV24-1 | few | CATSDPGQAYEQYF | TGTGCCACCAGTGACCCGGGACAGGCCTACGAGCAGTACTTC
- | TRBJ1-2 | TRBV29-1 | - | CSVEDLEVYGYTF | TGCAGCGTTGAAGATCTGGAAGTCTATGGCTACACCTTC